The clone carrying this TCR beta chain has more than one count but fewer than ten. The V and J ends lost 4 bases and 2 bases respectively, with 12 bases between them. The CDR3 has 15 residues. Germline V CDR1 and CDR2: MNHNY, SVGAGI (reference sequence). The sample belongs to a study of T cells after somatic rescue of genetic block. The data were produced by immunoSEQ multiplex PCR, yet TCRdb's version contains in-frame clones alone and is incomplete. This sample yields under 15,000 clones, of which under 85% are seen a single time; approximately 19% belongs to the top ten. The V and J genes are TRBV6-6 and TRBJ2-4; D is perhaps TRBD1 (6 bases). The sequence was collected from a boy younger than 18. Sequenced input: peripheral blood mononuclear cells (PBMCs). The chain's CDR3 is CASSSYRETKNIQYF. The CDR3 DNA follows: TGTGCCAGCAGTTCTTACAGGGAAACCAAAAACATTCAGTACTTC.